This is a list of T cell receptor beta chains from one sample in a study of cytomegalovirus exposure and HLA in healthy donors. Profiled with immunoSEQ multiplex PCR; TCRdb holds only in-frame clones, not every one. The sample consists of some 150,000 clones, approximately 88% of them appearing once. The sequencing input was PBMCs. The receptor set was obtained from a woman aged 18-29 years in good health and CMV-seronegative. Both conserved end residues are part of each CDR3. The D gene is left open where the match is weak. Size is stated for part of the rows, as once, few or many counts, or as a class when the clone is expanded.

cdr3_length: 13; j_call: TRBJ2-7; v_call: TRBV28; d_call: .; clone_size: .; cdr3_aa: CASSWDWGNEQYF; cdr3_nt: TGTGCCAGCAGTTGGGATTGGGGCAACGAGCAGTACTTC
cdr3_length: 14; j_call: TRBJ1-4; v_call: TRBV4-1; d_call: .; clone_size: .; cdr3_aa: CASSQARTVEKLFF; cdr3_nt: TGCGCCAGCAGCCAAGCGAGGACAGTTGAAAAACTGTTTTTT
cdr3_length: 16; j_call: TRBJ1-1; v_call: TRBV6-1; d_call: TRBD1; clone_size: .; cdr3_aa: CASSDEEGQGNTEAFF; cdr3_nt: TGTGCCAGCAGTGATGAAGAGGGACAGGGAAACACTGAAGCTTTCTTT
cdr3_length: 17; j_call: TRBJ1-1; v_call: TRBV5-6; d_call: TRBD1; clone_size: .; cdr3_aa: CASSLAIGRDRDTEAFF; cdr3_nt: TGTGCCAGCAGCTTGGCCATCGGACGGGACAGAGACACTGAAGCTTTCTTT
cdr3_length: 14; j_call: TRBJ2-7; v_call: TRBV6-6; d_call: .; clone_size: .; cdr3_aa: CASSYGVTGYEQYF; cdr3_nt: TGTGCCAGCAGTTACGGGGTAACGGGGTACGAGCAGTACTTC
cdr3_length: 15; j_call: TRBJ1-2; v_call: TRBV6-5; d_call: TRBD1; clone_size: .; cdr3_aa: CASSSNGQGRGGYTF; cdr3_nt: TGTGCCAGCAGTTCGAATGGACAGGGGCGGGGTGGCTACACCTTC
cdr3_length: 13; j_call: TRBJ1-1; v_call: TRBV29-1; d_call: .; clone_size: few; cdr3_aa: CSVEEGRTTEAFF; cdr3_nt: TGCAGCGTTGAAGAGGGCCGGACAACTGAAGCTTTCTTT
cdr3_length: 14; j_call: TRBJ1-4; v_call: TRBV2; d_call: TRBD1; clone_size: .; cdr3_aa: CASSAYRGNEKLFF; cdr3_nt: TGTGCCAGCAGTGCGTACAGGGGTAATGAAAAACTGTTTTTT
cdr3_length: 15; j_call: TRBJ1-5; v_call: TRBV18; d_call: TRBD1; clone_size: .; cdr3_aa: CASSPGQGSYQPQHF; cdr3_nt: TGTGCCAGCTCACCGGGACAGGGGAGTTATCAGCCCCAGCATTTT
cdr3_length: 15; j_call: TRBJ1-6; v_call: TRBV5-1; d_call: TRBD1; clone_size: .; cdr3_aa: CASSQGTVSLSPLHF; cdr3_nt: TGCGCCAGCAGCCAGGGGACAGTCAGCCTTTCACCCCTCCACTTT
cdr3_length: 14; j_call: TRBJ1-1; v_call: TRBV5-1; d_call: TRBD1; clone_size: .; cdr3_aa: CASSEQGAGTEAFF; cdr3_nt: TGCGCCAGCAGCGAACAGGGGGCGGGCACTGAAGCTTTCTTT
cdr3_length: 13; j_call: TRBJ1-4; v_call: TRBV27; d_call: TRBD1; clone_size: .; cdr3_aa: CATTRGTGEKLFF; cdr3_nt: TGTGCCACAACCAGGGGGACTGGTGAAAAACTGTTTTTT
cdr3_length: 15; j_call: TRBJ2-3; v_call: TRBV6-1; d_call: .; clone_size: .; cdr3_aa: CASSEGQVSTDTQYF; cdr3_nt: TGTGCCAGCAGTGAAGGACAGGTCAGCACAGATACGCAGTATTTT
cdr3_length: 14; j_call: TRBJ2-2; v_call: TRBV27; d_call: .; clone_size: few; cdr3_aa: CASTQAGTAGELFF; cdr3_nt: TGTGCCAGCACCCAGGCGGGGACCGCCGGGGAGCTGTTTTTT
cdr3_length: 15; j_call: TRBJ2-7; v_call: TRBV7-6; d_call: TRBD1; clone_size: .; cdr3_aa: CASSAWDRGAYEQYF; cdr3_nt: TGTGCCAGCAGCGCGTGGGACAGAGGGGCCTACGAGCAGTACTTC
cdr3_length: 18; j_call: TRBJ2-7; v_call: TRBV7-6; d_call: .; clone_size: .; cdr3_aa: CASSQGSPRLLSSYEQYF; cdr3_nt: TGTGCCAGCAGCCAAGGATCCCCGCGACTCCTGAGCTCCTACGAGCAGTACTTC
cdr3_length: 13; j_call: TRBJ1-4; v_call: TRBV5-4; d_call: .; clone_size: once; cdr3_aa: CASSTATNEKLFF; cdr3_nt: TGTGCCAGCAGCACTGCAACTAATGAAAAACTGTTTTTT
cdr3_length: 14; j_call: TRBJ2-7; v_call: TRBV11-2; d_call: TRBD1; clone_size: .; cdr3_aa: CASSSEDRGNEQYF; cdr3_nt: TGTGCCAGCAGCTCAGAAGACAGGGGAAATGAGCAGTACTTC
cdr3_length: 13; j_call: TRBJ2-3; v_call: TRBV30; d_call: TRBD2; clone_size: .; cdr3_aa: CAWRTSGVGTQYF; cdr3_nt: TGTGCCTGGAGGACTAGCGGGGTGGGTACGCAGTATTTT
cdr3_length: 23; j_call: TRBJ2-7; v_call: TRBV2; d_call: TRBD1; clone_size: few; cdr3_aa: CASSPPFWVIGTGELKGSYEQYF; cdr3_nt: TGTGCCAGCAGTCCCCCCTTTTGGGTTATTGGGACAGGAGAACTCAAGGGCTCCTACGAGCAGTACTTC
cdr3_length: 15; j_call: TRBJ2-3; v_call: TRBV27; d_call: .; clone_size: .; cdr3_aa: CASSFGLTRTDTQYF; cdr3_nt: TGTGCCAGCAGTTTCGGACTCACCCGCACAGATACGCAGTATTTT
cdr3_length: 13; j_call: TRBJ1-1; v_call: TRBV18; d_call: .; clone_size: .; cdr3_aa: CASSPPQRAEAFF; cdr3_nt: TGTGCCAGCTCACCACCCCAGCGGGCTGAAGCTTTCTTT
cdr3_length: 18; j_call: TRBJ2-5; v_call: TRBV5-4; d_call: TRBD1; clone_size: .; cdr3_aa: CASSLAHTGQGAMVTQYF; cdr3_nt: TGTGCCAGCAGCTTGGCCCACACAGGACAGGGGGCGATGGTGACCCAGTACTTC
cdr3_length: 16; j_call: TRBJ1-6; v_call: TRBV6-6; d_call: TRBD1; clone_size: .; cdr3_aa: CASSSQGKRYNSPLHF; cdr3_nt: TGTGCCAGCAGTTCACAGGGGAAGCGCTATAATTCACCCCTCCACTTT
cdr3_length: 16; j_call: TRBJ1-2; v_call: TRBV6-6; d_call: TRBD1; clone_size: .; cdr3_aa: CASSYTGQGVNYGYTF; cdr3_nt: TGTGCCAGCAGTTACACCGGACAGGGAGTCAACTATGGCTACACCTTC
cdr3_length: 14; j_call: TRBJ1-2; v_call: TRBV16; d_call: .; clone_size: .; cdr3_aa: CASSQSTGTKGYTF; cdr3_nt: TGTGCCAGCAGCCAATCGACGGGGACTAAAGGCTACACCTTC
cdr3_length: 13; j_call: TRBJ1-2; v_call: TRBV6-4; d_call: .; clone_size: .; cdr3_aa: CASSEGGNYGYTF; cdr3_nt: TGTGCCAGCAGTGAAGGGGGTAACTATGGCTACACCTTC
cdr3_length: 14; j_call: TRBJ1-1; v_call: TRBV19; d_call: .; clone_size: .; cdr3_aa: CASHPGTPNTEAFF; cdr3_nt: TGTGCCAGCCATCCAGGGACACCGAACACTGAAGCTTTCTTT
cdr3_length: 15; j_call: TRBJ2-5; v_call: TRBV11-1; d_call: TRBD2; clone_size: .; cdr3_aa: CVSSLFQRGRETQYF; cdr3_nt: TGTGTCAGCAGCTTATTCCAGCGGGGAAGAGAGACCCAGTACTTC
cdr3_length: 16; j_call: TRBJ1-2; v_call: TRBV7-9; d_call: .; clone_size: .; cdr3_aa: CSSSLEVPTGFIGYTF; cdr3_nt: TGTTCCAGCAGTTTAGAAGTCCCCACAGGGTTTATCGGCTACACCTTC
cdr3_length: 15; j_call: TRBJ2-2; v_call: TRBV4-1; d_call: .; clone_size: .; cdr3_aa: CASSQDWQGRGELFF; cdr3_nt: TGCGCCAGCAGCCAAGATTGGCAGGGCAGGGGGGAGCTGTTTTTT
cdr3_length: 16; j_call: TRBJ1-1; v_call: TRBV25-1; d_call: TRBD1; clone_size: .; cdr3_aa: CASSELAGGRNTEAFF; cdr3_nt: TGTGCCAGCAGTGAATTGGCAGGGGGCCGGAACACTGAAGCTTTCTTT
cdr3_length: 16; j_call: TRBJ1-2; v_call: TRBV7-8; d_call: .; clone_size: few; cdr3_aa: CASSLAGREGKGGYTF; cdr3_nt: TGTGCCAGCAGCTTAGCGGGGAGGGAGGGGAAGGGGGGCTACACCTTC
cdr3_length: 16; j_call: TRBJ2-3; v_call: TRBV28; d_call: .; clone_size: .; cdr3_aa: CASSSPWGEKTDTQYF; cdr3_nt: TGTGCCAGCAGTTCCCCGTGGGGGGAAAAAACAGATACGCAGTATTTT
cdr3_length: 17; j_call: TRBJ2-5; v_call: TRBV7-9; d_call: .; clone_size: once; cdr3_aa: CASSANRGTMGGETQYF; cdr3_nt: TGTGCCAGCAGCGCGAACCGGGGGACCATGGGAGGAGAGACCCAGTACTTC
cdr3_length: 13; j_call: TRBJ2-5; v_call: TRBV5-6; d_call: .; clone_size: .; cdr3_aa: CASSPDNTRAQYF; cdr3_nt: TGTGCCAGCAGCCCGGACAACACCCGGGCCCAGTACTTC
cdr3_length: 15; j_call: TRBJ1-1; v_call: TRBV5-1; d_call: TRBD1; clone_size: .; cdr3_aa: CASSARQGARSVAFF; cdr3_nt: TGCGCCAGCAGCGCCCGACAGGGGGCGCGAAGTGTGGCTTTCTTT
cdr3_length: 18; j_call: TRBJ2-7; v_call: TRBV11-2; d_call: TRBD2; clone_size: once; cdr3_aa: CASSQRTGLAGNIHEQYF; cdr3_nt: TGTGCCAGCAGCCAACGAACCGGGCTAGCGGGGAATATCCACGAGCAGTACTTC
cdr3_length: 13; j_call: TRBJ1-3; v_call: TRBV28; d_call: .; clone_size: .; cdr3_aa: CASSLKRETTIYF; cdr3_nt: TGTGCCAGCAGTTTAAAGCGGGAGACCACCATATATTTT
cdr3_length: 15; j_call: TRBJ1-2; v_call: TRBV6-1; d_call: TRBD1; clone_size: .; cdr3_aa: CATVKPGQANYGYTF; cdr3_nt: TGTGCCACCGTAAAGCCGGGACAGGCTAACTATGGCTACACCTTC
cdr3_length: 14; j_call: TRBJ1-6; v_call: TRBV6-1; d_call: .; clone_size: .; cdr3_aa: CASSEREKDSPLHF; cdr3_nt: TGTGCCAGCAGTGAACGGGAGAAGGATTCACCCCTCCACTTT